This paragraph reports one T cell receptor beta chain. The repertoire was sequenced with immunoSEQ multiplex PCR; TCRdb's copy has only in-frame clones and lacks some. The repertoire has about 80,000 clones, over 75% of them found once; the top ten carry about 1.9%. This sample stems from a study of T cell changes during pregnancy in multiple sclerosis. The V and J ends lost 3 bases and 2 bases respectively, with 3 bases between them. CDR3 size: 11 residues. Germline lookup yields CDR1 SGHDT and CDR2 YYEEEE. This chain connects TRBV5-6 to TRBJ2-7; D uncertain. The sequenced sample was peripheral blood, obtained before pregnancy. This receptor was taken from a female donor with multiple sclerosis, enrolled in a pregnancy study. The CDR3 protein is CASSSTYEQYF. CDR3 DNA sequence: TGTGCCAGCAGCTCCACCTACGAGCAGTACTTC.